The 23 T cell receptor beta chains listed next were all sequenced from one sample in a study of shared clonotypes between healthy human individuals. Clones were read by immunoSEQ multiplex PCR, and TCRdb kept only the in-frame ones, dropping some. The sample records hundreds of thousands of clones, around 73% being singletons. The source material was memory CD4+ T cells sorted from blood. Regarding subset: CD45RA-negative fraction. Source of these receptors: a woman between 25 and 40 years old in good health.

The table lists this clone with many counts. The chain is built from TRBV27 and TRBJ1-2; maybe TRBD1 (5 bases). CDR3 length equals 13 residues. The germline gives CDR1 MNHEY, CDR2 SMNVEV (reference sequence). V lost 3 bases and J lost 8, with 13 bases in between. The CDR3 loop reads CASSFWQGRGYTF. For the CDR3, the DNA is TGTGCCAGCAGTTTCTGGCAGGGTAGGGGCTACACCTTC.

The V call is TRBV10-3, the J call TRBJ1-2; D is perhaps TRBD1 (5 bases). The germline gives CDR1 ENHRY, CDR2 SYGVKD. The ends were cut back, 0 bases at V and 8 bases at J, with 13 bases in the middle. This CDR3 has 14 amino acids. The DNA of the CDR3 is TGTGCCATCAGTGAGTCGCAACTAGAGGGGGGCTACACCTTC. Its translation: CAISESQLEGGYTF.

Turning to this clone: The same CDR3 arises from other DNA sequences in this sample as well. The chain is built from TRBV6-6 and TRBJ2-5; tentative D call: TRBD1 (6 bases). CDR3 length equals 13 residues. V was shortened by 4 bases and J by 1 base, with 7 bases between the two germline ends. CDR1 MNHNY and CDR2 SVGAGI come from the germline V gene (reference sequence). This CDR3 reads CASSFRGQETQYF. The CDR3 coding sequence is TGTGCCAGCAGTTTCAGGGGCCAAGAGACCCAGTACTTC.

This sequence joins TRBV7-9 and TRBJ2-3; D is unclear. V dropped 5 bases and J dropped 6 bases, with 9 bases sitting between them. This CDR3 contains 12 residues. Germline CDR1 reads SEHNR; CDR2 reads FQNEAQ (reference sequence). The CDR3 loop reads CASSLLLDTQYF. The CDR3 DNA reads TGTGCCAGCAGCCTGTTATTGGATACGCAGTATTTT.

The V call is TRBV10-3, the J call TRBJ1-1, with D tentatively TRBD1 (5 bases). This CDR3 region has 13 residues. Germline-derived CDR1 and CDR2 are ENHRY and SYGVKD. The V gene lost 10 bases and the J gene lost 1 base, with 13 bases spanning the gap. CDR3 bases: TGTGCCACCGCCCTTGGGGGGAACACTGAAGCTTTCTTT. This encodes CATALGGNTEAFF.

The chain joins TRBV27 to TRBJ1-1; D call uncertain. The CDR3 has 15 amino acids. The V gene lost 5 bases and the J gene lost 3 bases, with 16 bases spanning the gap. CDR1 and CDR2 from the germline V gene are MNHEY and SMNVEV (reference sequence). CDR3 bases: TGTGCCAGCAGTCTACACAGAGATCCCGACACTGAAGCTTTCTTT. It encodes CASSLHRDPDTEAFF.

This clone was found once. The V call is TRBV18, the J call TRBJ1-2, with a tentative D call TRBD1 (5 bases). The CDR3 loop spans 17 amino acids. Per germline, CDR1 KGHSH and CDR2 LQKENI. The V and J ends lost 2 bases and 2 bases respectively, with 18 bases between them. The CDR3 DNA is TGTGCCAGCTCACCAAGTTTTGGGGGTGTCTGGAACTATGGCTACACCTTC. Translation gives CASSPSFGGVWNYGYTF.

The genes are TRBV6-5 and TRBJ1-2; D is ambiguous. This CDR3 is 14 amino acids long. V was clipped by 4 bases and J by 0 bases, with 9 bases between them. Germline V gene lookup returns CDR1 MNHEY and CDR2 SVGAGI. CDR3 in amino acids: CASSFSLANYGYTF. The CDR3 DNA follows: TGTGCCAGCAGTTTCAGCCTCGCTAACTATGGCTACACCTTC.

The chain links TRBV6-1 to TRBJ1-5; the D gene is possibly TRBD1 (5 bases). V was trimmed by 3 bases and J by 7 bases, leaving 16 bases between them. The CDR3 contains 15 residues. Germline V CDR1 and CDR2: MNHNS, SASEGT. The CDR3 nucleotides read TGTGCCAGCAGTGATCCAGAGGGGTATGGACAGCCCCAGCATTTT. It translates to CASSDPEGYGQPQHF.

The DNA of the CDR3 is TGTGCCAGCTCACCCGGGACAGGAAAATACAATGAGCAGTTCTTC. Its translation is CASSPGTGKYNEQFF. The V gene is TRBV18, the J gene TRBJ2-1, with TRBD1 matching over 8 bases. Per germline, CDR1 KGHSH and CDR2 LQKENI. Trimming at V came to 3 bases and at J to 4 bases, leaving 5 bases not matched to a gene. The CDR3 contains 15 residues.

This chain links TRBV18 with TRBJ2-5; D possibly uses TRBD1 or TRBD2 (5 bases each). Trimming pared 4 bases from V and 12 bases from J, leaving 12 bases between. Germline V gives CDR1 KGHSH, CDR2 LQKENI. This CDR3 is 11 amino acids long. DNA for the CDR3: TGTGCCAGCTCACTGCCGGGACCTAAGTACTTC. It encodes CASSLPGPKYF.

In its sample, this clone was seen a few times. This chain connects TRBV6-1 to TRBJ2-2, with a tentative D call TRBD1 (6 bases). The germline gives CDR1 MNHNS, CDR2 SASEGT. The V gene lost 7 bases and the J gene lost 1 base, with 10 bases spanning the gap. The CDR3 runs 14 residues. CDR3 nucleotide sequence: TGTGCCAGCATTGGACAGTGGAACACCGGGGAGCTGTTTTTT. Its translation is CASIGQWNTGELFF.

CDR3 nucleotides: TGTGCCAGTAGATATACCGGGACAGGGCTTCTTTTCGGAGTGAACACTGAAGCTTTCTTT. This sequence encodes CASRYTGTGLLFGVNTEAFF. The chain employs TRBV19 and TRBJ1-1; 9 bases are a match to TRBD1. The trim removed 6 bases at V and 0 bases at J, leaving 20 bases unmatched. There are 20 residues in the CDR3. Germline CDR1 and CDR2: LNHDA and SQIVND (reference sequence). Supplemented by reference TRBV19 and TRBJ1-1, the full variable domain reads DGGITQSPKYLFRKEGQNVTLSCEQNLNHDAMYWYRQDPGQGLRLIYYSQIVNDFQKGDIAEGYSVSREKKESFPLTVTSAQKNPTAFYLCASRYTGTGLLFGVNTEAFFGQGTRLTVV.

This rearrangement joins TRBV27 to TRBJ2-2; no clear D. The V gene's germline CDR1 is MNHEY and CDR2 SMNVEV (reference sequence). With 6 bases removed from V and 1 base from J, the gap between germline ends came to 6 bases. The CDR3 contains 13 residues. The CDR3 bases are TGTGCCAGCAGACACTGGAACACCGGGGAGCTGTTTTTT. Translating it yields CASRHWNTGELFF.

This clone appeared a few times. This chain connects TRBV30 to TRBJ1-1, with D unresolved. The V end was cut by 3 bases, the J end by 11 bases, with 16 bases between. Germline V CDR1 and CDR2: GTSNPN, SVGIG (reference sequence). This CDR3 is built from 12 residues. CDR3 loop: CAWSPSTPAAFF. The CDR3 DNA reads TGTGCCTGGAGCCCTTCAACCCCGGCCGCTTTCTTT.

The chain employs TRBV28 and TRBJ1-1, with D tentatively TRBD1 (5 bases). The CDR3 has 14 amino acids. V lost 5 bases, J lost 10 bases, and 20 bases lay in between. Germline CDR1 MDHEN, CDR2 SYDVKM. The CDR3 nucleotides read TGTGCCAGCAGTACCCACAGGCTCAGTTTGCTAGCTTTCTTT. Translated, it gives CASSTHRLSLLAFF.

Here the CDR3 reads CASSYAQGPSTDTQYF. CDR3 in DNA: TGCGCCAGCAGCTACGCCCAGGGACCAAGCACAGATACGCAGTATTTT. This chain joins TRBV5-1 and TRBJ2-3, with D possibly called TRBD1 or TRBD2 (5 bases each). The V end was cut by 3 bases, the J end by 0 bases, with 14 bases between. The V gene's germline CDR1 is SGHRS and CDR2 YFSETQ. The CDR3 is 16 amino acids. The full variable domain, completed using reference TRBV5-1 and TRBJ2-3, is KAGVTQTPRYLIKTRGQQVTLSCSPISGHRSVSWYQQTPGQGLQFLFEYFSETQRNKGNFPGRFSGRQFSNSRSEMNVSTLELGDSALYLCASSYAQGPSTDTQYFGPGTRLTVL.

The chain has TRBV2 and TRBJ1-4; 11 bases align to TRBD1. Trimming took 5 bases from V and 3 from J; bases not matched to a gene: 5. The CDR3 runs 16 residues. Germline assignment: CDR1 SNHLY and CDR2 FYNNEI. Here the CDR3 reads CASSPDRGLSNEKLFF. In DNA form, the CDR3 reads TGTGCCAGCAGTCCGGACAGGGGGCTATCTAATGAAAAACTGTTTTTT.

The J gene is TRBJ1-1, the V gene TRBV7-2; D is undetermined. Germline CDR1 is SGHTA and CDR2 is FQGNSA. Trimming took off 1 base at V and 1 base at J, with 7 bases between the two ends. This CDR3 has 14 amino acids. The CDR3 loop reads CASSLVVRNTEAFF. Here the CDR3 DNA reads TGTGCCAGCAGCTTAGTTGTACGGAACACTGAAGCTTTCTTT. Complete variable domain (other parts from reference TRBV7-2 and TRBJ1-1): GAGVSQSPSNKVTEKGKDVELRCDPISGHTALYWYRQSLGQGLEFLIYFQGNSAPDKSGLPSDRFSAERTGGSVSTLTIQRTQQEDSAVYLCASSLVVRNTEAFFGQGTRLTVV.

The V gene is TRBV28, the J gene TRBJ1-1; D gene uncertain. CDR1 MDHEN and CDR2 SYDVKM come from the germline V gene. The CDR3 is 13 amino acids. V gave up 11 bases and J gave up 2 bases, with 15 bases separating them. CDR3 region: CAALPGYNTEAFF. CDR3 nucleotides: TGTGCCGCCCTCCCGGGGTATAACACTGAAGCTTTCTTT.

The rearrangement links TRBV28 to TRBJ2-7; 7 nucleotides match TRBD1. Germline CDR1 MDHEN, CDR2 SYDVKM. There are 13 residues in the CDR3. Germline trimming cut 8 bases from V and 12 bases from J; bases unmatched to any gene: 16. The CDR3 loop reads CASHPSRDRGPYF. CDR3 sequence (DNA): TGTGCCAGCCATCCCAGCCGGGACAGAGGGCCGTACTTC.

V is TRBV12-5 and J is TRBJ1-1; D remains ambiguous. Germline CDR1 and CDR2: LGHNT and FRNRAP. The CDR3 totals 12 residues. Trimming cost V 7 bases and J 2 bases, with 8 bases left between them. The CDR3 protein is CASAILNTEAFF. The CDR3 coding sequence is TGTGCTAGTGCCATACTAAACACTGAAGCTTTCTTT.

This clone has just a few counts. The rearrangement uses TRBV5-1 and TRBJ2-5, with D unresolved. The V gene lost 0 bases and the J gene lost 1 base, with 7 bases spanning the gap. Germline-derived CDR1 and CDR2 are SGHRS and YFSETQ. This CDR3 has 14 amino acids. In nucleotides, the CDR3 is TGCGCCAGCAGCTTGGCGGTCAGCCAAGAGACCCAGTACTTC. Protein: CASSLAVSQETQYF. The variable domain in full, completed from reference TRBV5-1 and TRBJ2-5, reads KAGVTQTPRYLIKTRGQQVTLSCSPISGHRSVSWYQQTPGQGLQFLFEYFSETQRNKGNFPGRFSGRQFSNSRSEMNVSTLELGDSALYLCASSLAVSQETQYFGPGTRLLVL.